These 11 T cell receptor beta chains originate from one sample sequenced in a study of blood T cell repertoires in COVID-19. TCRdb keeps only in-frame clones here, not all; method: immunoSEQ multiplex PCR. The sample holds around 300,000 clones, around nine tenths seen once. The sequencing sample was made of peripheral blood. The receptors were gathered from a woman aged 30 to 39 with COVID-19, enrolled during active disease.

The CDR3 DNA reads as TGTGCCAGCAGTTTTCTGGTTCCGTCAGACAGCAAGAAATCAGATACGCAGTATTTT. As protein: CASSFLVPSDSKKSDTQYF. The chain employs TRBV28 and TRBJ2-3, with D possibly being TRBD1 (5 bases). Trimming stripped 3 bases from V and 4 bases from J, with 26 bases between. The length of the CDR3 is 19 residues. Germline V gene data show CDR1 as MDHEN and CDR2 as SYDVKM.

This chain joins TRBV19 and TRBJ2-7; unclear D gene. Per germline, CDR1 LNHDA and CDR2 SQIVND (reference sequence). Trimming took off 4 bases at V and 3 bases at J, with 10 bases between the two ends. The CDR3 is 13 amino acids. CDR3 bases: TGTGCCAGTAGTACCTCTTCTTTCTACGAGCAGTACTTC. It is translated as CASSTSSFYEQYF.

CDR3 nucleotide sequence: TGTGCCAGCATAGACAGGGGGCTACGAGAGCAGTTCTTC. This sequence encodes CASIDRGLREQFF. The chain carries TRBV21-1 and TRBJ2-1; TRBD1 reflects the table's D call only, with no check against the DNA. TRBV21-1 is given as a pseudogene. CDR3 length: 13 residues.

The chain recombines TRBV5-1 with TRBJ1-1, with 9 nucleotides matching TRBD1. The length of the CDR3 is 16 residues. V shed 0 bases and J 10 bases; nucleotides not matched to a gene: 13. CDR1 SGHRS and CDR2 YFSETQ come from the germline V gene. CDR3 residues: CASSLALVGQGEGAFF. CDR3 coding DNA: TGCGCCAGCAGCTTGGCGTTAGTGGGACAGGGTGAGGGAGCTTTCTTT.

CDR3 amino acids: CSVVELAGAGELFF. CDR3 nucleotides: TGCAGCGTCGTTGAACTAGCGGGAGCCGGGGAGCTGTTTTTT. The chain carries TRBV29-1 and TRBJ2-2, with TRBD2 identical over 11 bases. The V and J ends lost 6 bases and 6 bases, in that order; junction bases with no gene match: 6. Per the germline V gene, CDR1 is SQVTM and CDR2 is ANQGSEA. This CDR3 spans 14 amino acids.

The chain is built from TRBV28 and TRBJ1-4; TRBD1 matches at 9 bases. Germline CDR1 and CDR2: MDHEN and SYDVKM. The length of the CDR3 is 14 residues. J was trimmed by 7 bases and V by 2 bases; bases with no gene match: 2. In nucleotides, the CDR3 is TGTGCCAGCAGTTTAACAGGGGGCGGTGAAAAACTGTTTTTT. It yields the protein CASSLTGGGEKLFF.

V is TRBV6-5 and J is TRBJ2-7; TRBD2 might be the D (6 bases). V lost 4 bases to trimming and J lost 5 bases, with 12 bases between them. The CDR3 totals 13 residues. Germline CDR1 MNHEY, CDR2 SVGAGI. CDR3 sequence: CASSWSRENEQYF. The CDR3 DNA sequence: TGTGCCAGCAGTTGGTCTCGGGAGAACGAGCAGTACTTC.

In its sample, this clone was seen once. The V gene is TRBV6-6, the J gene TRBJ1-5; possible D gene TRBD1, 5 bases. The germline V gene has CDR1 MNHNY and CDR2 SVGAGI (reference sequence). This CDR3 comprises 15 residues. V shed 7 bases and J shed 6 bases, with 19 bases lying between them. DNA of the CDR3: TGTGCCAGCACCTCGGGGGGGAACTTGGCTCAGCCCCAGCATTTT. Amino acid sequence: CASTSGGNLAQPQHF.

The V and J genes are TRBV7-2 and TRBJ1-1; TRBD1 matches at 9 bases. CDR3 length equals 13 residues. Germline CDR1 is SGHTA and CDR2 is FQGNSA. J was trimmed by 6 bases and V by 5 bases; bases with no gene match: 4. For the CDR3, the DNA is TGTGCCAGCAGCCTCAGACAGGGGGCTGAAGCTTTCTTT. Translation: CASSLRQGAEAFF.

This chain uses TRBV7-6 with TRBJ2-7, with 10 bases fitting TRBD2. Germline CDR1 is SGHVS and CDR2 is FNYEAQ. Germline trimming cut 5 bases from V and 0 bases from J; bases unmatched to any gene: 7. The CDR3 sequence is 16 residues long. CDR3 loop: CASSAGLAEGSYEQYF. In nucleotides, the CDR3 is TGTGCCAGCAGCGCAGGACTAGCGGAGGGCTCCTACGAGCAGTACTTC.

The chain links TRBV23-1 to TRBJ1-5, with 7 bases identical to TRBD1. TRBV23-1 falls under the ORF class, with uncertain function. Germline trimming cut 1 base from V and 4 bases from J; bases unmatched to any gene: 4. This CDR3 is built from 15 residues. The CDR3, as DNA: TGCGCCAGCAGTCAATTTCCGGGACAGAATCAGCCCCAGCATTTT. Translating gives CASSQFPGQNQPQHF.